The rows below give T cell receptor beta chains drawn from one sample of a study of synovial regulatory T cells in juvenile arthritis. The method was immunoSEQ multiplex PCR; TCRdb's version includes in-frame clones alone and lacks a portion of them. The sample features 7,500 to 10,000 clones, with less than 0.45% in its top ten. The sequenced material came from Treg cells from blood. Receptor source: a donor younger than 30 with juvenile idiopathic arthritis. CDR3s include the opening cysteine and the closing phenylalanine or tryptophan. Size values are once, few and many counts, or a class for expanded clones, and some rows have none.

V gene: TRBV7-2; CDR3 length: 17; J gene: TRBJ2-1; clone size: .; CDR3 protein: CASSLVGQGAHYNEQFF
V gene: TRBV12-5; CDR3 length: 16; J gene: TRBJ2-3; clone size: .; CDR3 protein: CASGPRQGLSTDTQYF
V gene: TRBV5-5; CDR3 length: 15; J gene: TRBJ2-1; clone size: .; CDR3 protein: CASSLGQGHYNEQFF
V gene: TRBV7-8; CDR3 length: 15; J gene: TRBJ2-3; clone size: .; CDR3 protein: CASRTLRGTTDTQYF
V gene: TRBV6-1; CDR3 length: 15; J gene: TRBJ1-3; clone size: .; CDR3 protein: CASSEAPYRGNTIYF
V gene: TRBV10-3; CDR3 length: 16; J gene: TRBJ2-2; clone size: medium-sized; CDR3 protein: CAISPAGGTNTGELFF
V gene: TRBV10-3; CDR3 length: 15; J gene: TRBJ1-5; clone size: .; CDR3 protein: CASAADSLSNQPQHF
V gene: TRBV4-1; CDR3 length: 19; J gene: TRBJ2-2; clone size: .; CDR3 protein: CASSQKSGLAGPITGELFF
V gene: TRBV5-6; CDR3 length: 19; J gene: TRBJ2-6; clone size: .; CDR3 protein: CASSLAASGKYSGANVLTF
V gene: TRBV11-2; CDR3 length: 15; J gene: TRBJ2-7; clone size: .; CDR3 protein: CASSAPYRQGYEQYF
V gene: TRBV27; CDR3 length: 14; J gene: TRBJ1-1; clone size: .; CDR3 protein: CASSKGGMNTEAFF
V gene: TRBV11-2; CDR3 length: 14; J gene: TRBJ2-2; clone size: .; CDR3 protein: CASSRRENTGELFF
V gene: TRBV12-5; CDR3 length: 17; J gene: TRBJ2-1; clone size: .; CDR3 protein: CASGPTAGLAAYNEQFF
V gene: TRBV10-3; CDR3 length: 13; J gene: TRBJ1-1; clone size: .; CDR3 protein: CAISGQVNTEAFF
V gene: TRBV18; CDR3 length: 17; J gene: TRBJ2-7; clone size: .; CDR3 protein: CASSPGTSGRGSYEQYF
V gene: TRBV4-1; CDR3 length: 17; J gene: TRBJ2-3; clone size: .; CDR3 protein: CASSQDPLAGELDTQYF
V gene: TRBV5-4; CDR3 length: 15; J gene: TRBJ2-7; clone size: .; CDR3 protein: CASSLVRGKHYEQYF
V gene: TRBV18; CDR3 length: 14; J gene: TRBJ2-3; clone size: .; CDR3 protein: CASSPGVNTDTQYF